This T cell receptor beta chain originates from a study of response to subunit inactivated influenza vaccine. Study-wide findings and caveats: It was the authors' suggestion that each seasonal influenza vaccination recruits few new T cells.

TCRdb reprocessed the RT-PCR reads via MiXCR and lists one record per CDR3 protein. The data contain around 760,000 distinct CDR3 sequences, approximately 15% of them seen just once; the ten biggest clones take up 6% to 8%. In this sample, this clonotype turned up many times. What it recognizes is unknown. The CDR3 extends over 16 amino acids. Germline values: CDR1 SGHVS, CDR2 FQNEAQ. The ends were cut back, 0 bases at V and 0 bases at J, with 9 bases in the middle. This TCR was recovered from a man in his fifties who received an inactivated influenza vaccine. The V call is TRBV7-8, the J call TRBJ2-1; D is unresolved. Sequencing used PBMCs from blood, obtained around 15 days before vaccination. The CDR3 is CASSLALLTSYNEQFF. The DNA for the CDR3 is TGTGCCAGCAGCTTAGCGCTGTTAACCTCCTACAATGAGCAGTTCTTC. Variable domain in full (rest from reference TRBV7-8 and TRBJ2-1): GAGVSQSPRYKVAKRGQDVALRCDPISGHVSLFWYQQALGQGPEFLTYFQNEAQLDKSGLPSDRFFAERPEGSVSTLKIQRTQQEDSAVYLCASSLALLTSYNEQFFGPGTRLTVL.